These 17 T cell receptor beta chains were sequenced from one sample in a study of cytomegalovirus exposure and HLA in healthy donors. Vbeta (60) and Jbeta (13) primers were used in the PCR. The method was immunoSEQ multiplex PCR; TCRdb's version includes in-frame clones alone and lacks a portion of them. The data hold roughly 140,000 clones, with roughly 80% observed a single time. Sequencing was done on a sample of PBMCs. The receptors shown here come from a male donor in good health and CMV-seronegative.

On this clone: This specimen includes other DNA sequences encoding the same CDR3. The chain couples TRBV19 to TRBJ2-6, with no clear D. The CDR3 runs to 15 residues. The V end was cut by 7 bases, the J end by 0 bases, with 10 bases between. Germline lookup yields CDR1 LNHDA and CDR2 SQIVND (reference sequence). CDR3: CASTREPSGANVLTF. The CDR3 region has the DNA TGTGCCAGTACCCGTGAGCCCTCTGGGGCCAACGTCCTGACTTTC.

This clone was detected only a few times. The genes are TRBV5-6 and TRBJ1-5; unclear D gene. The V and J ends lost 0 bases and 1 base respectively, with 20 bases between them. Per germline, CDR1 SGHDT and CDR2 YYEEEE. This CDR3 region has 19 residues. The CDR3 spells CASSLARGGRRGSNQPQHF. The CDR3 nucleotides read TGTGCCAGCAGCTTGGCGCGAGGAGGGAGGCGCGGAAGCAATCAGCCCCAGCATTTT.

V is TRBV28 and J is TRBJ2-3; perhaps TRBD1 as D (5 bases). V dropped 5 bases and J dropped 6 bases, with 21 bases sitting between them. The CDR3 extends over 16 amino acids. Germline V gives CDR1 MDHEN, CDR2 SYDVKM. CDR3 loop: CASSPTVGLGMDTQYF. In DNA, the CDR3 is TGTGCCAGCAGTCCGACAGTCGGCTTAGGTATGGATACGCAGTATTTT.

This chain links TRBV28 with TRBJ2-7; 8 positions match TRBD2. The CDR3 contains 14 residues. In germline, CDR1 is MDHEN, CDR2 SYDVKM. After removal of 4 bases from V and 3 bases from J, the junction contained 5 bases not matched to a gene. The chain's CDR3 is CASSSGLANYEQYF. CDR3 in DNA: TGTGCCAGCAGTTCTGGACTAGCTAACTACGAGCAGTACTTC. Full variable domain (outside the CDR3, taken from reference TRBV28 and TRBJ2-7): DVKVTQSSRYLVKRTGEKVFLECVQDMDHENMFWYRQDPGLGLRLIYFSYDVKMKEKGDIPEGYSVSREKKERFSLILESASTNQTSMYLCASSSGLANYEQYFGPGTRLTVT.

This chain connects TRBV28 to TRBJ1-2; 8 nucleotides line up with TRBD1. The germline V gene encodes CDR1 MDHEN and CDR2 SYDVKM. The CDR3 is 14 amino acids. V was clipped by 6 bases and J by 4 bases; unmatched bases: 7. For the CDR3, the DNA is TGTGCCAGCAGCCAGATCGACAGGGGCTATGGCTACACCTTC. Translated, it gives CASSQIDRGYGYTF.

The chain has TRBV29-1 and TRBJ1-4; D ambiguous. The CDR3 extends over 12 amino acids. The V and J ends lost 1 base and 8 bases respectively, with 8 bases between them. CDR1 is SQVTM and CDR2 is ANQGSEA in the germline V gene. The DNA of the CDR3 is TGCAGCGTTGAAGGTAGCAACGAAAAACTGTTTTTT. It is translated as CSVEGSNEKLFF.

This chain joins TRBV6-5 and TRBJ1-2; tentatively, D is TRBD1 (5 bases). CDR1 is MNHEY, CDR2 SVGAGI, per germline. The CDR3 has 14 amino acids. V shed 5 bases and J shed 7 bases, with 17 bases lying between them. The CDR3 DNA sequence: TGTGCCAGCAGTCCCCCCGTGGGGGGGATTGGCTACACCTTC. Translating it yields CASSPPVGGIGYTF.

J is TRBJ2-3 and V is TRBV11-2; weak D call: TRBD1 (6 bases). V was trimmed by 2 bases and J by 6 bases, leaving 12 bases between them. The CDR3 is made up of 14 amino acids. Germline V gene lookup returns CDR1 SGHAT and CDR2 FQNNGV. In DNA form, the CDR3 reads TGTGCCAGCAGCTTAAGAAGACAGGTCGATACGCAGTATTTT. Protein product: CASSLRRQVDTQYF.

J is TRBJ2-7 and V is TRBV11-1, with D unresolved. Germline V gives CDR1 SGHAT, CDR2 FQDESV (reference sequence). This CDR3 is built from 13 residues. V dropped 5 bases and J dropped 4 bases, with 12 bases sitting between them. Written as DNA, the CDR3 is TGTGCCAGCAGCCCCGGTACGGTGTACGAGCAGTACTTC. This sequence encodes CASSPGTVYEQYF.

The chain couples TRBV18 to TRBJ1-1; no clear D. The ends were cut back, 6 bases at V and 2 bases at J, with 13 bases in the middle. The CDR3 loop spans 14 amino acids. CDR1 and CDR2 from the germline V gene are KGHSH and LQKENI. CDR3 DNA sequence: TGTGCCAGCTCTTCACAAGTTGGTAACACTGAAGCTTTCTTT. Translated: CASSSQVGNTEAFF. Based on the CDR3 plus reference TRBV18 and TRBJ1-1, the full variable domain is NAGVMQNPRHLVRRRGQEARLRCSPMKGHSHVYWYRQLPEEGLKFMVYLQKENIIDESGMPKERFSAEFPKEGPSILRIQQVVRGDSAAYFCASSSQVGNTEAFFGQGTRLTVV.

This clone appeared a single time. The rearrangement joins TRBV27 to TRBJ2-6, with unresolved D. Germline CDR1 MNHEY, CDR2 SMNVEV (reference sequence). Trimming left V 4 bases short and J 4 bases short, with 5 bases between. CDR3 size: 13 residues. CDR3 residues: CASSSLGANVLTF. For the CDR3, the DNA is TGTGCCAGCAGTTCTCTGGGGGCCAACGTCCTGACTTTC.

The chain uses TRBV19 and TRBJ2-1, with 9 bases that match TRBD2. The CDR3 extends over 15 amino acids. Germline lookup yields CDR1 LNHDA and CDR2 SQIVND (reference sequence). V dropped 5 bases and J dropped 6; count of bases not matched to a gene: 8. CDR3 coding DNA: TGTGCCAGTAGTCTACTAGCGGGCCTTTCCAATGAGCAGTTCTTC. Its translation is CASSLLAGLSNEQFF.

This clone was seen more than once but under ten times. This chain links TRBV4-1 with TRBJ2-4; the D gene is possibly TRBD1 (5 bases). Trimming cost V 0 bases and J 12 bases, with 18 bases left between them. CDR1 and CDR2 from the germline V gene are MGHRA and YSYEKL. The length of the CDR3 is 15 residues. In DNA, the CDR3 is TGCGCCAGCAGCCAAGATCCGGATGGATGGGGCTGTCAGTACTTC. Residues: CASSQDPDGWGCQYF.

This clone occurred once. V and J are TRBV7-5 and TRBJ1-4; TRBD1 is taken as the D call from the table, unchecked against the DNA. TRBV7-5 is designated a pseudogene. There are 14 residues in the CDR3. The CDR3 protein is CARSIDSHLEKLFF. CDR3 sequence (DNA): TGTGCCAGAAGCATAGACAGCCATTTGGAAAAACTGTTTTTT.

CDR3 bases: TGTGCCAGCAGCCAAGATGGCATTAGCGGCTACAATGAGCAGTTCTTC. Protein product: CASSQDGISGYNEQFF. The chain links TRBV14 to TRBJ2-1; weak D call: TRBD2 (6 bases). V lost 0 bases and J 3 bases, leaving 12 bases between the germline ends. CDR3 size: 16 residues. In germline, CDR1 is SGHDN, CDR2 FVKESK.

The gene calls are TRBV28 and TRBJ2-1, with 7 bases matching TRBD2. The CDR3 spans 13 residues. Germline V gene sequence: CDR1 MDHEN, CDR2 SYDVKM. CDR3 in DNA: TGTACCTCCGGGGGGTTTTCCTACAATGAGCAGTTCTTC. This translates into CTSGGFSYNEQFF.

The chain is built from TRBV15 and TRBJ2-1, with D possibly being TRBD2 (6 bases). Trimming left V 1 base short and J 2 bases short, with 9 bases between. This CDR3 is 15 amino acids long. Germline V gene sequence: CDR1 LNHNV, CDR2 YYDKDF (reference sequence). CDR3 in DNA: TGTGCCACCAGCAGAGGACTAGGAGCCTACAATGAGCAGTTCTTC. Translated, it gives CATSRGLGAYNEQFF.